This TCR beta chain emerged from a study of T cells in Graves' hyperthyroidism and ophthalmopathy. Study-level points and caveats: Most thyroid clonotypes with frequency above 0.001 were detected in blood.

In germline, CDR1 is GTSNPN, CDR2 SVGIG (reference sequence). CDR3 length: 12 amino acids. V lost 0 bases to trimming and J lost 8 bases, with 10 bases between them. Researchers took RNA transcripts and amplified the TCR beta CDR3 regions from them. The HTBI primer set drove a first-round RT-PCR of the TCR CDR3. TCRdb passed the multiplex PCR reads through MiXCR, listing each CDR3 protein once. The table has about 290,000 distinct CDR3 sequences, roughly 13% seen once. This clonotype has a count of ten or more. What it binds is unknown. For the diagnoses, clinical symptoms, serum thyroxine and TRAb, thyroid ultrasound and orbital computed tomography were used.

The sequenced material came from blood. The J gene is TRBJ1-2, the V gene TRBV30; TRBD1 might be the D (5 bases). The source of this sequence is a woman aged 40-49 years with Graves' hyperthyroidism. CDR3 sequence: CAWSVGGGGYTF. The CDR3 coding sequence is TGTGCCTGGAGTGTGGGGGGAGGAGGCTACACCTTC.